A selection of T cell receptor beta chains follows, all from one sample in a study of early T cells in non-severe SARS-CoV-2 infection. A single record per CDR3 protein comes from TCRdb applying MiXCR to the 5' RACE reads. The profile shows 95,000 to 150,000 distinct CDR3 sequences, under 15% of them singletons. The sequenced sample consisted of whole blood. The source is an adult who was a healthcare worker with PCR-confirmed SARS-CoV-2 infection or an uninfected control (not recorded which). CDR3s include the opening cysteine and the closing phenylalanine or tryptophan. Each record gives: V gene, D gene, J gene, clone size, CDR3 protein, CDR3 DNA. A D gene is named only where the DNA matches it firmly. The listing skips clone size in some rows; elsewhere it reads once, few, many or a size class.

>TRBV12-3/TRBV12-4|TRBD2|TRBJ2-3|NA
CASSQSGGITDTQYF
TGTGCCAGCAGCCAAAGCGGGGGGATCACAGATACGCAGTATTTT
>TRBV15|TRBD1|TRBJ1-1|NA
CATSRSPGGLNTEAFF
TGTGCCACCAGCAGATCGCCAGGGGGTTTGAACACTGAAGCTTTCTTT
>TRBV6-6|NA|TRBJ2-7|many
CASSEPEDNEQYF
TGTGCCAGCAGTGAGCCTGAGGATAACGAGCAGTACTTC
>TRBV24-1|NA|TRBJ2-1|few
CATSESIHNEQFF
TGTGCCACCAGTGAATCTATCCACAATGAGCAGTTCTTC
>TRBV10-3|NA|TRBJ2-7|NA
CAISGQIDSYEQYF
TGTGCCATCAGTGGGCAGATTGATTCCTACGAGCAGTACTTC
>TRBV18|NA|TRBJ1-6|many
CASSPERVDSPLHF
TGTGCCAGCTCACCGGAGAGGGTTGACTCACCCCTCCACTTT
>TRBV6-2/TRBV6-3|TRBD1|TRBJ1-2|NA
CASLATGTGAYGYTF
TGTGCCAGCCTCGCAACCGGGACAGGGGCCTATGGCTACACCTTC
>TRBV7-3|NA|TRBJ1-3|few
CASSNPGQGRTIYF
TGTGCCAGCAGCAACCCCGGCCAGGGGAGGACCATATATTTT
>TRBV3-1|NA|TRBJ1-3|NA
CASTLTTEGGNTIYF
TGTGCCAGCACCCTTACAACAGAAGGTGGAAACACCATATATTTT
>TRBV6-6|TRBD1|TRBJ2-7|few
CASSPTGLYEQYF
TGTGCCAGCAGTCCGACAGGGCTGTACGAGCAGTACTTC
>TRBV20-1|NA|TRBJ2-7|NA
CSARDSSYLSYEQYF
TGCAGTGCTAGAGATTCTTCGTATTTGAGCTACGAGCAGTACTTC
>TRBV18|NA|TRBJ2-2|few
CASSPKGEAANTGELFF
TGTGCCAGCTCCCCTAAAGGCGAAGCCGCGAACACCGGGGAGCTGTTTTTT
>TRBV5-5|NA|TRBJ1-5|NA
CASSSQGHQPQHF
TGTGCCAGCAGCTCACAGGGCCATCAGCCCCAGCATTTT
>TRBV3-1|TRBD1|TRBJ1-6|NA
CASSPGQRSSPLHF
TGTGCCAGCAGCCCGGGACAGAGAAGTTCACCCCTCCACTTT
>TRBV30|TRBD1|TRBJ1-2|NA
CAWTAGGLFRYGYTF
TGTGCCTGGACGGCAGGGGGCCTTTTTCGCTATGGCTACACCTTC
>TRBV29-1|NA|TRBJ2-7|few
CSVRGTREQYF
TGCAGCGTTCGGGGGACGCGAGAGCAGTACTTC
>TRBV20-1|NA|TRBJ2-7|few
CSASARFLSYEQYF
TGCAGTGCGTCGGCAAGATTCTTGTCCTACGAGCAGTACTTC
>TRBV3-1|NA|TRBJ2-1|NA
CASSLSGYSYNEQFF
TGTGCCAGCAGCCTTAGCGGTTACTCCTACAATGAGCAGTTCTTC
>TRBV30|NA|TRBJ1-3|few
CAWSVSIGNTIYF
TGTGCCTGGAGTGTAAGCATCGGAAACACCATATATTTT
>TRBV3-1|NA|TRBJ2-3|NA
CASSQSWGQALDMQYF
TGTGCCAGCAGCCAATCCTGGGGGCAGGCTTTAGATATGCAGTATTTT
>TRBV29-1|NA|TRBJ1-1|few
CSARTENTEAFF
TGCAGCGCACGGACGGAGAACACTGAAGCTTTCTTT
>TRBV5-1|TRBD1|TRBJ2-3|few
CASSPLDRGTDTQYF
TGCGCCAGCAGCCCTCTGGACAGGGGCACAGATACGCAGTATTTT
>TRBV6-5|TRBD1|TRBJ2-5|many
CASGALDRRDGETQYF
TGTGCCAGCGGTGCCTTGGACAGGAGAGACGGGGAGACCCAGTACTTC
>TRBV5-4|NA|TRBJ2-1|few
CASSPEWAENIYNEQFF
TGTGCCAGCAGCCCAGAGTGGGCGGAGAATATTTACAATGAGCAGTTCTTC